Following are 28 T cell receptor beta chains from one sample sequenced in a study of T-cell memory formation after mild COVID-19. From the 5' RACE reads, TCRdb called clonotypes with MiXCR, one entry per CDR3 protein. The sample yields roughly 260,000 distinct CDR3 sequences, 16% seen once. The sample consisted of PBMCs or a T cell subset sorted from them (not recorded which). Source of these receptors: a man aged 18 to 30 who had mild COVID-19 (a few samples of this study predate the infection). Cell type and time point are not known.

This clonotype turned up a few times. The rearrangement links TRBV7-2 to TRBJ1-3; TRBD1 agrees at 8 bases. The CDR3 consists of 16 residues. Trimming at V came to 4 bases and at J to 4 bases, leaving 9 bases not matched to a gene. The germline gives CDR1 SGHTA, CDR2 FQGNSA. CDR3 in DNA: TGTGCCAGCAGCTCTCGGGCAGGGGGCAGAGGAAACACCATATATTTT. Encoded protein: CASSSRAGGRGNTIYF.

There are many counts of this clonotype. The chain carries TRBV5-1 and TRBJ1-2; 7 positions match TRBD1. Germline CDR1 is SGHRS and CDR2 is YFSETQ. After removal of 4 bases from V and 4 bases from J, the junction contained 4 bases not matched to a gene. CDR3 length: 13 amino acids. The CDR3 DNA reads TGCGCCAGCAGCAGGGACAGTTCCTATGGCTACACCTTC. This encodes CASSRDSSYGYTF.

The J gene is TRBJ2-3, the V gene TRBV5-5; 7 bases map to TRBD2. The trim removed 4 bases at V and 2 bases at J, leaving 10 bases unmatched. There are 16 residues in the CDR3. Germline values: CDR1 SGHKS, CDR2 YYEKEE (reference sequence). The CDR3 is CASSLRDYLYTDTQYF. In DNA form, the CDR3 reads TGTGCCAGCAGCCTCAGGGACTACCTGTACACAGATACGCAGTATTTT.

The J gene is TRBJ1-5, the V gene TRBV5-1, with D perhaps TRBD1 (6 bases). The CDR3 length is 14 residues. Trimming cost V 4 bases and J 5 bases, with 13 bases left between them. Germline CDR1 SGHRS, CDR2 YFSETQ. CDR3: CASSLDSRDQPQHF. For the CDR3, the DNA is TGCGCCAGCAGCCTGGACAGCAGGGATCAGCCCCAGCATTTT.

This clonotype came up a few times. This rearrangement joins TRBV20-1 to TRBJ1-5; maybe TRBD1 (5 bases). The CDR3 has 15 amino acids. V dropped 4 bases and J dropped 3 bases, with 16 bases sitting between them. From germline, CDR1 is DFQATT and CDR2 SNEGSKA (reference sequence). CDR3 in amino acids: CSANTEGQINQPQHF. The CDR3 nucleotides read TGCAGTGCTAATACTGAAGGACAAATCAATCAGCCCCAGCATTTT.

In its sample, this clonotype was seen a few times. CDR3 sequence: CASSEGLADADTQYF. As DNA, the CDR3 is TGCGCCAGCAGCGAGGGACTAGCGGACGCAGATACGCAGTATTTT. The chain uses TRBV5-1 and TRBJ2-3; 11 positions match TRBD2. Germline CDR1 is SGHRS and CDR2 is YFSETQ. The CDR3 is made up of 15 amino acids. Losses at the gene ends were 4 bases for V and 4 bases for J; bases not matched to a gene: 5.

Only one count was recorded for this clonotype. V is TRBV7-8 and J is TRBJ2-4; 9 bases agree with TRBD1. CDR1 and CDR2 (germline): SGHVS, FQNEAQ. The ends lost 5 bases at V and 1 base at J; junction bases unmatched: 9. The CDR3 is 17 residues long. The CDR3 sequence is CASSITGGAGAKNIQYF. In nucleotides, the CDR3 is TGTGCCAGCAGCATAACAGGGGGCGCAGGGGCCAAAAACATTCAGTACTTC.

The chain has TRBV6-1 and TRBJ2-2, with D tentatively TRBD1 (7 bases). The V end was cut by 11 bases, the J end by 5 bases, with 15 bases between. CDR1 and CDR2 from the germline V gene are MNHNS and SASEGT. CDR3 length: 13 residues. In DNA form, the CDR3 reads TGTGCCGGAACGACAGGGACTACCGGGGAGCTGTTTTTT. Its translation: CAGTTGTTGELFF.

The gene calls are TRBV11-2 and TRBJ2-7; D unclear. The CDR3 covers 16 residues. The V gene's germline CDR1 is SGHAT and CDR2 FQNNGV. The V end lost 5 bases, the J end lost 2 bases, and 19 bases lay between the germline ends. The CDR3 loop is CASSPLGMQTTYEQYF. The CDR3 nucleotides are TGTGCCAGCAGCCCCCTAGGGATGCAGACGACCTACGAGCAGTACTTC.

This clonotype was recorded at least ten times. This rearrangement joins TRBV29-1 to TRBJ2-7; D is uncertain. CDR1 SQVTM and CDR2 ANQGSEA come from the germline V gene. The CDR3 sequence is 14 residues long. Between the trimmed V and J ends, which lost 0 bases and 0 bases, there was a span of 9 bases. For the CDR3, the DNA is TGCAGCGTTGAAGAGGACGGATTCTCCTACGAGCAGTACTTC. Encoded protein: CSVEEDGFSYEQYF.

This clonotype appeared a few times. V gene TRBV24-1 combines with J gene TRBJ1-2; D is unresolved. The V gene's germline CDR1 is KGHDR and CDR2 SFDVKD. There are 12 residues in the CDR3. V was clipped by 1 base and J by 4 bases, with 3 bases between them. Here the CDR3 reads CATSDFGYGYTF. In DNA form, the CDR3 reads TGTGCCACCAGTGATTTCGGCTATGGCTACACCTTC.

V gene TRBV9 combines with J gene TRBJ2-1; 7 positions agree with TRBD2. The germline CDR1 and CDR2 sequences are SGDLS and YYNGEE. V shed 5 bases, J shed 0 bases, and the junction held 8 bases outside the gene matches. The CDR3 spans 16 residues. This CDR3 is CASSELAASSYNEQFF. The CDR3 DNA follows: TGTGCCAGCAGTGAGCTAGCGGCGAGCTCCTACAATGAGCAGTTCTTC.

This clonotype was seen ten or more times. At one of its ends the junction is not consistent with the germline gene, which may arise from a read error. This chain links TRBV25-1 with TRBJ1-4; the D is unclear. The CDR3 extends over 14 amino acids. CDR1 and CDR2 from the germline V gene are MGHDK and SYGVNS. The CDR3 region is CASSATRTSEKLFF. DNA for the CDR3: TGTGCCAGCAGTGCGACGAGGACTAGTGAAAAACTGTTTTTT.

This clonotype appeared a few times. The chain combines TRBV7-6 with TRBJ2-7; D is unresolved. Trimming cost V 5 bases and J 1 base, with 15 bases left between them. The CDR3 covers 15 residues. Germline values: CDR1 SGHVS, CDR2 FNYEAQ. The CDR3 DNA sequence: TGTGCCAGCAGCCCGGCTCCATCTCGTTCCTACGAGCAGTACTTC. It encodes CASSPAPSRSYEQYF.

This CDR3 reads CASSSARSTDTQYF. For the CDR3, the DNA is TGTGCCAGCAGTTCCGCCCGGAGCACAGATACGCAGTATTTT. The chain is built from TRBV27 and TRBJ2-3, with D unresolved. V was pared by 4 bases and J by 0 bases, with 8 bases between. The CDR3 consists of 14 residues. Per the germline V gene, CDR1 is MNHEY and CDR2 is SMNVEV (reference sequence).

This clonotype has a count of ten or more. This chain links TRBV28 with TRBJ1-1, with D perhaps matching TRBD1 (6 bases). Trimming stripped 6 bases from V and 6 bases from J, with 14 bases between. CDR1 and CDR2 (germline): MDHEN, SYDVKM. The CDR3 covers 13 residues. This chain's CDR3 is CASSPYRDSEAFF. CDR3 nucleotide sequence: TGTGCCAGCAGCCCTTACAGGGATTCTGAAGCTTTCTTT.

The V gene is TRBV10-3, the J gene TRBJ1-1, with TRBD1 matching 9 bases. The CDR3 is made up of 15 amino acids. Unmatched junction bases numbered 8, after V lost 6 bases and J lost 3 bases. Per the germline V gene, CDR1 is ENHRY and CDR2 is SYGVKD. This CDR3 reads CAISGDRARHTEAFF. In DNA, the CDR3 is TGTGCCATCAGCGGGGACAGGGCGAGACACACTGAAGCTTTCTTT.

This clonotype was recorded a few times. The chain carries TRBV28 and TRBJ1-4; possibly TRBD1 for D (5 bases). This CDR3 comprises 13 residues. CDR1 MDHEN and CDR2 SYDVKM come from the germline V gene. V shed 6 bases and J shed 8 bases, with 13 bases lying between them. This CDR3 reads CASRRGREEKLFF. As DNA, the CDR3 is TGTGCCAGCAGAAGGGGTCGGGAGGAAAAACTGTTTTTT.

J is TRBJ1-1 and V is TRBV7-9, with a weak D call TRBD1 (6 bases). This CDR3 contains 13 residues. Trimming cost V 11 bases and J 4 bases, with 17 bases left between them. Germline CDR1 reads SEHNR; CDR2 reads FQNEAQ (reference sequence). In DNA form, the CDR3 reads TGTGCCGGGGCCGGGGGGCCTGGCACTGAAGCTTTCTTT. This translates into CAGAGGPGTEAFF.

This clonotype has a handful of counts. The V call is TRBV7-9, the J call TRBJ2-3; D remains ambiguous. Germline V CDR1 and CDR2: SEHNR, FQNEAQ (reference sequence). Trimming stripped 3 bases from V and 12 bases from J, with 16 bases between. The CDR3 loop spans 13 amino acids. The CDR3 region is CASSFPRLPTQYF. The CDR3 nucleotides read TGTGCCAGCAGCTTCCCTCGACTGCCTACACAGTATTTT.

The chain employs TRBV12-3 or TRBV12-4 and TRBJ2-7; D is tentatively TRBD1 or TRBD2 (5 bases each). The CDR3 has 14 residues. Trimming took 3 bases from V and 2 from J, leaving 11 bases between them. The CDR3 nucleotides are TGTGCCAGCAGTTTTCGGAGAGGGGCCTACGAGCAGTACTTC. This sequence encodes CASSFRRGAYEQYF.

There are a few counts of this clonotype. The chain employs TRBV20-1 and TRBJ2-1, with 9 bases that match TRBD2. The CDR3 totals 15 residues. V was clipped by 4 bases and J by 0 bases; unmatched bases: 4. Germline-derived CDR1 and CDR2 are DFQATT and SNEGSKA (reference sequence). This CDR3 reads CSAKGSGSSYNEQFF. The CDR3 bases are TGCAGTGCTAAGGGTAGCGGGAGCTCCTACAATGAGCAGTTCTTC.

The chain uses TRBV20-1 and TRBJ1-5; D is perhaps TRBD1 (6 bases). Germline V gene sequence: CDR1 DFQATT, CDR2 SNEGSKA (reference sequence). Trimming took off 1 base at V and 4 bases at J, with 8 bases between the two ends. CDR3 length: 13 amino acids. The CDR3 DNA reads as TGCAGTGCTAGAGGGGGGCCGAATCAGCCCCAGCATTTT. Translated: CSARGGPNQPQHF.

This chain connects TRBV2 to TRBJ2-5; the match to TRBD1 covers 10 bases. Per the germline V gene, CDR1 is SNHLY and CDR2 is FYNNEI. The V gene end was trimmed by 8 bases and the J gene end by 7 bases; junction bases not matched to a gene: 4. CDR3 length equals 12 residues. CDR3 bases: TGTGCCAGCGGGACAGGGGACGGGACCCAGTACTTC. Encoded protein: CASGTGDGTQYF. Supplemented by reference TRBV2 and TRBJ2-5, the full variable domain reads EPEVTQTPSHQVTQMGQEVILRCVPISNHLYFYWYRQILGQKVEFLVSFYNNEISEKSEIFDDQFSVERPDGSNFTLKIRSTKLEDSAMYFCASGTGDGTQYFGPGTRLLVL.

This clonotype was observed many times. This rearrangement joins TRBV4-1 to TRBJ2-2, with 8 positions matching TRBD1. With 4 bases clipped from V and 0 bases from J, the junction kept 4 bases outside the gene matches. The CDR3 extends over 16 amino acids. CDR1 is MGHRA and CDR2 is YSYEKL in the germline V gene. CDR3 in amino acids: CASSRETGANTGELFF. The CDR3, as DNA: TGCGCCAGCAGCCGAGAGACAGGGGCGAACACCGGGGAGCTGTTTTTT.

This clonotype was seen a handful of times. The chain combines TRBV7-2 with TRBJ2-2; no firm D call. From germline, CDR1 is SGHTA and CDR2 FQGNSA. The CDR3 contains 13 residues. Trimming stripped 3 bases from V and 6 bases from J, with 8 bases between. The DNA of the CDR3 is TGTGCCAGCAGCTTGCGCCTGGCCGGGGAGCTGTTTTTT. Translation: CASSLRLAGELFF.

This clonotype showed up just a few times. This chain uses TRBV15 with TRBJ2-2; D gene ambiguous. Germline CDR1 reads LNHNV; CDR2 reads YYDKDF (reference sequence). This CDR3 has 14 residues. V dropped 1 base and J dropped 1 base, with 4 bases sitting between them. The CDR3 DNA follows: TGTGCCACCAGCAGAGCTAAGAACACCGGGGAGCTGTTTTTT. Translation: CATSRAKNTGELFF.

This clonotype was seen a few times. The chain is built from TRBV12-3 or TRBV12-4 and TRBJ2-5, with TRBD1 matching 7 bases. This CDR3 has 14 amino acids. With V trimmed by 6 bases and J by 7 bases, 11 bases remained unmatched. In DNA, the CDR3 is TGTGCCAGCAGCCCCTCCGGGACAGCAGGGACCCAGTACTTC. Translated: CASSPSGTAGTQYF.